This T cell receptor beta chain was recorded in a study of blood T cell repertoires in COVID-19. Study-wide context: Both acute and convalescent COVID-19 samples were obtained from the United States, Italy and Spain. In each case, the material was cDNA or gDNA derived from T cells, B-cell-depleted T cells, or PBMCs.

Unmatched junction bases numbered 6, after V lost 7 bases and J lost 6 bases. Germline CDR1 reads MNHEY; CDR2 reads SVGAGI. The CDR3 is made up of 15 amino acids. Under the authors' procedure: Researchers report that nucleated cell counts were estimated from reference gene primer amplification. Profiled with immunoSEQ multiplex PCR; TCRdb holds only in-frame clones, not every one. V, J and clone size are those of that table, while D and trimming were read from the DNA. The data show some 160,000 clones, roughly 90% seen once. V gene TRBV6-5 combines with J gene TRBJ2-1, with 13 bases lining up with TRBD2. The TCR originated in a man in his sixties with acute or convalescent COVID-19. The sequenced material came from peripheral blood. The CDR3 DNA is TGTGCCAGCAACCAGGGACTAGCGGGGATCAATGAGCAGTTCTTC. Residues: CASNQGLAGINEQFF.